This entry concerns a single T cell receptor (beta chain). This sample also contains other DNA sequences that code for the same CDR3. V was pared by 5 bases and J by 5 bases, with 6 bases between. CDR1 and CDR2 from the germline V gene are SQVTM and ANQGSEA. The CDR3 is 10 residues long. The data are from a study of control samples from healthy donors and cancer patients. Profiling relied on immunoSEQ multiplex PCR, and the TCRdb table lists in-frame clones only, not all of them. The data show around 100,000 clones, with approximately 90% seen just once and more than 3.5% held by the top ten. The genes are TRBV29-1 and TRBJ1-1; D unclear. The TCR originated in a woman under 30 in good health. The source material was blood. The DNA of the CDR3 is TGCAGCGTTTTGGGAACTGAAGCTTTCTTT. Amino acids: CSVLGTEAFF.